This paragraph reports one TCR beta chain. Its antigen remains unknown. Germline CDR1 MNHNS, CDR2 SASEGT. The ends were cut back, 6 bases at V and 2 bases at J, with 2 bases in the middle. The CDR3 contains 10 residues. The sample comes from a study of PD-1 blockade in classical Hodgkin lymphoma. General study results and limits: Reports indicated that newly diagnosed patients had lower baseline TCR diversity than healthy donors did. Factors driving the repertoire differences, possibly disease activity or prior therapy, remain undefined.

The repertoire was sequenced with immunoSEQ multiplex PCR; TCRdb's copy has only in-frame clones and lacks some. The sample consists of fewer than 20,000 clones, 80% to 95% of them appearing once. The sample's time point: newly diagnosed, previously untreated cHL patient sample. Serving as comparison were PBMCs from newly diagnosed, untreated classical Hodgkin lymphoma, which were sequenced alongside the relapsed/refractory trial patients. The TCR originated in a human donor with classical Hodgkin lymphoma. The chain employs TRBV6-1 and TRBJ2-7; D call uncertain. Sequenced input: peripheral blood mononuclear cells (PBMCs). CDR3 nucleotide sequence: TGTGCCAGCAGCCCCTACGAGCAGTACTTC. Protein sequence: CASSPYEQYF.